This T cell receptor beta chain was obtained from a study of shared clonotypes between healthy human individuals. Study in general: Donors, aged 18 to 49, were two women and a few men.

Turning to this clone: Its specificity is unknown.

The study's findings and limits: Donor scarcity curtailed the genetic and exposure-history diversity represented herein.

Generated by immunoSEQ multiplex PCR, the TCRdb table keeps only in-frame clones and is missing some. The data show a few million clones, roughly 95% seen once. Germline values: CDR1 MNHEY, CDR2 SVGAGI. Trimming stripped 0 bases from V and 0 bases from J, with 11 bases between. CDR3 size: 16 residues. The J gene is TRBJ1-2, the V gene TRBV6-5, with D possibly matching TRBD1 (5 bases). The sample consisted of naive CD4+ T cells sorted from blood. Noted subset: CD45RA+ positively selected. The TCR was taken from a man between 18 and 29 years old in good health. The CDR3, as DNA: TGTGCCAGCAGTTACTCGATTGGGGGGGCTAACTATGGCTACACCTTC. This encodes CASSYSIGGANYGYTF.